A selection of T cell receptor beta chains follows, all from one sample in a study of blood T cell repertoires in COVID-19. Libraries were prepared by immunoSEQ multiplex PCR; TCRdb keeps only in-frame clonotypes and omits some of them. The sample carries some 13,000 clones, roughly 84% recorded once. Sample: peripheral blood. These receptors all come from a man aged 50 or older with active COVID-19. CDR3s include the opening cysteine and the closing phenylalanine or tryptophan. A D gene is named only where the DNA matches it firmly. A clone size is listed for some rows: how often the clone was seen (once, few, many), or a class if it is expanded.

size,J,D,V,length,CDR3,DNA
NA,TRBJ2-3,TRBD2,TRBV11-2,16,CASSLPSGGSTDTQYF,TGTGCCAGCAGCTTACCCTCCGGGGGGAGCACAGATACGCAGTATTTT
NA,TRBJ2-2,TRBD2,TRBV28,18,CASSSPDQRERAYGELFF,TGTGCCAGCAGTTCACCCGACCAGCGGGAGAGGGCATACGGGGAGCTGTTTTTT
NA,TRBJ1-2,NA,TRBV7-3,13,CASSITGGYGYTF,TGTGCCAGCAGCATTACGGGAGGGTATGGCTACACCTTC
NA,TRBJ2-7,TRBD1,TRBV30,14,CAWTLGQGPYEQYF,TGTGCCTGGACCCTCGGACAGGGGCCTTACGAGCAGTACTTC
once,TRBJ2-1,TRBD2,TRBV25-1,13,CASSDLGAGGLFF,TGTGCCAGCAGTGACCTGGGAGCGGGAGGGCTTTTCTTC
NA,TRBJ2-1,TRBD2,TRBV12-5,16,CASGLVTSGIYNEQFF,TGTGCTAGTGGTTTGGTGACTAGCGGCATCTACAATGAGCAGTTCTTC
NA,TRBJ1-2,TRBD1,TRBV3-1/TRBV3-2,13,CASSLDRVEGYTF,TGTGCCAGCAGCCTGGACAGGGTAGAAGGCTACACCTTC
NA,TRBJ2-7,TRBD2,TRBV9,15,CASSEGTSGSSEQYF,TGTGCCAGCAGCGAAGGGACTAGCGGGAGTTCCGAGCAGTACTTC
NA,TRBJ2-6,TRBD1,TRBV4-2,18,CARTGAWGQEAGANVLTF,TGTGCCAGGACCGGGGCTTGGGGACAGGAGGCTGGGGCCAACGTCCTGACTTTC
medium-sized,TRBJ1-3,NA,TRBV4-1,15,CASSLDRNSGNTIYF,TGCGCCAGCAGCCTAGACAGGAACTCTGGAAACACCATATATTTT
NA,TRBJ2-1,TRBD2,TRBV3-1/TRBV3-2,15,CASSRLAGGPTEQFF,TGTGCCAGCAGCCGACTAGCGGGAGGGCCCACAGAGCAGTTCTTC
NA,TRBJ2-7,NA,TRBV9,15,CASSVSGTPTYEQYF,TGTGCCAGCAGCGTATCCGGGACACCTACCTACGAGCAGTACTTC
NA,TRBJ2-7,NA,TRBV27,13,CASSYGGQYEQYF,TGTGCCAGCAGTTACGGGGGGCAATACGAGCAGTACTTC
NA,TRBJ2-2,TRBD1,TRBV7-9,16,CASSTWTGQNTGELFF,TGTGCCAGCAGCACTTGGACAGGACAGAACACCGGGGAGCTGTTTTTT
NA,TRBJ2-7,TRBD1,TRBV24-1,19,CATSDDGDRAAPSSYEQYF,TGTGCCACCAGTGATGACGGGGACAGGGCCGCTCCGAGCTCCTACGAGCAGTACTTC
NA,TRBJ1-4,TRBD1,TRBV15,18,CATSRSGQGLATNEKLFF,TGTGCCACCAGCAGATCGGGACAGGGGCTTGCAACTAATGAAAAACTGTTTTTT
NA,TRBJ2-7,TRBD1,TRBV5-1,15,CASSLTGTGGEEQYF,TGCGCCAGCAGCCTGACCGGGACAGGGGGTGAAGAGCAGTACTTC
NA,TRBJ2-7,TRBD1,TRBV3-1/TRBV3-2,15,CASSQGGQEVYEQYF,TGTGCCAGCAGCCAAGGAGGACAGGAGGTCTACGAGCAGTACTTC
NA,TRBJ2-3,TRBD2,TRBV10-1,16,CASSREFSGSTDTQYF,TGCGCCAGTAGCAGAGAGTTTAGCGGGAGCACAGATACGCAGTATTTT
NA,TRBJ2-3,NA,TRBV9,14,CASSVARSEDTQYF,TGTGCCAGCAGCGTAGCTAGGAGCGAAGATACGCAGTATTTT
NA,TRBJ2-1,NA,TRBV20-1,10,CSARDLVTFF,TGCAGTGCTAGAGATTTAGTAACGTTCTTC
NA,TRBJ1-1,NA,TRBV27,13,CASSRGPGTEAFF,TGTGCCAGCAGTCGCGGTCCGGGCACTGAAGCTTTCTTT
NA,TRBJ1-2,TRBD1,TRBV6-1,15,CASSEEAGGNYGYTF,TGTGCCAGCAGTGAAGAGGCAGGGGGCAACTATGGCTACACCTTC
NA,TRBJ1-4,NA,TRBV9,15,CASSVGAGVDEKLFF,TGTGCCAGCAGCGTAGGCGCAGGGGTGGATGAAAAACTGTTTTTT
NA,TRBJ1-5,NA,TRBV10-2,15,CASSDYPGLSQPQHF,TGCGCCAGCAGTGATTATCCAGGGTTAAGTCAGCCCCAGCATTTT
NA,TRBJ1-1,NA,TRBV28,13,CASRIQGSREAFF,TGTGCCAGCAGAATTCAGGGGTCCCGCGAAGCTTTCTTT
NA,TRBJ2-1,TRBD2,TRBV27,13,CASSFTLAGARFF,TGTGCCAGCAGCTTCACCTTAGCGGGAGCTCGGTTCTTC